The clone carrying this T cell receptor beta chain was observed at least ten times. Orbital computed tomography and thyroid ultrasound, together with serum TRAb and thyroxine and clinical symptoms, were used for diagnoses. These data are taken from a study of T cells in Graves' hyperthyroidism and ophthalmopathy. Amplification of TCR beta CDR3 regions was performed using RNA transcripts as template. First-round RT-PCR targeting the TCR CDR3 was performed with the HTBI primer set. TCRdb re-derived calls from the multiplex PCR reads in MiXCR, one entry per CDR3 protein. The sample yields 700,000 or so distinct CDR3 sequences, about 16% seen once. The TCR originated in a young man with Graves' hyperthyroidism. Material: blood.

CDR3 nucleotides: TGCAGCGTTGATCTGCTAGCGGACAACAATGAGCAGTTCTTC. It codes for CSVDLLADNNEQFF. The V gene is TRBV29-1, the J gene TRBJ2-1; TRBD2 aligns across 7 bases. J lost 5 bases, V lost 3 bases, and 7 bases had no gene match. This CDR3 is built from 14 residues. Germline CDR1 reads SQVTM; CDR2 reads ANQGSEA.